The text below deals with one TCR beta chain. The CDR3 sequence is 16 residues long. The germline V gene encodes CDR1 SGHRS and CDR2 YFSETQ. Trimming stripped 4 bases from V and 0 bases from J, with 13 bases between. These data originate in a study of blood T cell repertoires in COVID-19. Assay used: immunoSEQ multiplex PCR; TCRdb lists only in-frame clones, some missing. The table includes tens of thousands of clones, 88% detected once. The sample taken for sequencing was peripheral blood. The origin of this receptor is a man aged 50 or older with active COVID-19. V is TRBV5-1 and J is TRBJ2-2; D gene ambiguous. The CDR3 sequence: CASSLPRGPNTGELFF. Here the CDR3 DNA reads TGCGCCAGCAGCCTCCCTCGAGGTCCGAACACCGGGGAGCTGTTTTTT.